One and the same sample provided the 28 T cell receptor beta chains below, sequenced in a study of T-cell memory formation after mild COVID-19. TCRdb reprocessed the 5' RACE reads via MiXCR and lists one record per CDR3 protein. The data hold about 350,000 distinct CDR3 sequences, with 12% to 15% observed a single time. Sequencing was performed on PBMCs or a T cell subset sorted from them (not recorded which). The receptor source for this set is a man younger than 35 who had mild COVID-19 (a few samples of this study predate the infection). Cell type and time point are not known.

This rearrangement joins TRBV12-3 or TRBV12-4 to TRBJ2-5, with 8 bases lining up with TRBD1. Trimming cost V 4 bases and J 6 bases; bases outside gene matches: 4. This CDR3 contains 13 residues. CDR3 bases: TGTGCCAGCAGTTCAGGGGGCTTGAAGACCCAGTACTTC. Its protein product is CASSSGGLKTQYF.

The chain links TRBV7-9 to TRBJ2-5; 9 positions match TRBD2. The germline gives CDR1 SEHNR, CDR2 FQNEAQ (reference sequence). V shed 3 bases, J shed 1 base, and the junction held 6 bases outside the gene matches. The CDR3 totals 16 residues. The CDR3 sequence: CASSLLSAGGQETQYF. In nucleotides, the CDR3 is TGTGCCAGCAGCTTGTTATCAGCGGGGGGCCAAGAGACCCAGTACTTC.

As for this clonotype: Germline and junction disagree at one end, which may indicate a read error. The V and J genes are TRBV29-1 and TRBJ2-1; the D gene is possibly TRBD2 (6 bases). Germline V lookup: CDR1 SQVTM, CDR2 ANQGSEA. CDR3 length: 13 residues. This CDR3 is CSVDGGYYNEQLF. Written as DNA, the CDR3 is TGCAGCGTTGATGGGGGGTACTACAATGAGCAGTTATTC.

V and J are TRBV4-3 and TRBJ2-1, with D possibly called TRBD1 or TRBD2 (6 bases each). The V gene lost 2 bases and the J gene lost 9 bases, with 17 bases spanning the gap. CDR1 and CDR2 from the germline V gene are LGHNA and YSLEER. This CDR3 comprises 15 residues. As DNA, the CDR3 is TGCGCCAGCAGCCAAATAGATGGGGGGCAGGGTGAGCAGTTCTTC. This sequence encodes CASSQIDGGQGEQFF.

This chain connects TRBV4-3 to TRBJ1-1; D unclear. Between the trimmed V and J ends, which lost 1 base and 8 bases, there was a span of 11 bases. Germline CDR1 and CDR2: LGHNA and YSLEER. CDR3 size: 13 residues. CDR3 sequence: CASSQVGRSEAFF. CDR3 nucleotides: TGCGCCAGCAGCCAAGTGGGCAGGTCCGAAGCTTTCTTT.

CDR3: CASSVGGKTYEQYF. The CDR3 DNA reads as TGTGCCAGCAGCGTAGGTGGGAAGACATACGAGCAGTACTTC. The chain joins TRBV9 to TRBJ2-7; D remains ambiguous. The CDR3 has 14 amino acids. Trimming cost V 0 bases and J 4 bases, with 11 bases left between them. Germline loops: CDR1 SGDLS, CDR2 YYNGEE. Complete variable domain (other parts from reference TRBV9 and TRBJ2-7): DSGVTQTPKHLITATGQRVTLRCSPRSGDLSVYWYQQSLDQGLQFLIQYYNGEERAKGNILERFSAQQFPDLHSELNLSSLELGDSALYFCASSVGGKTYEQYFGPGTRLTVT.

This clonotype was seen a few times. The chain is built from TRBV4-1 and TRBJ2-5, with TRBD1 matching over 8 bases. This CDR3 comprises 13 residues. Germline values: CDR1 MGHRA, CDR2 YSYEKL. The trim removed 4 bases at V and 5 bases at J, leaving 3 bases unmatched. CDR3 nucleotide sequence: TGCGCCAGCAGCCCGGACAGGGATGAGACCCAGTACTTC. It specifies CASSPDRDETQYF.

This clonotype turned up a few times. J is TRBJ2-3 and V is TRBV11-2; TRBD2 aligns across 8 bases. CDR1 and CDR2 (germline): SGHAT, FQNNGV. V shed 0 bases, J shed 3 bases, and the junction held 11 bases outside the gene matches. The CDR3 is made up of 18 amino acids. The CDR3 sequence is CASSLDSWRGAGTDTQYF. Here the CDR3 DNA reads TGTGCCAGCAGCTTAGATTCCTGGCGGGGGGCAGGGACAGATACGCAGTATTTT. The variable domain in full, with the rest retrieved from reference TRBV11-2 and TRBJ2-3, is EAGVAQSPRYKIIEKRQSVAFWCNPISGHATLYWYQQILGQGPKLLIQFQNNGVVDDSQLPKDRFSAERLKGVDSTLKIQPAKLEDSAVYLCASSLDSWRGAGTDTQYFGPGTRLTVL.

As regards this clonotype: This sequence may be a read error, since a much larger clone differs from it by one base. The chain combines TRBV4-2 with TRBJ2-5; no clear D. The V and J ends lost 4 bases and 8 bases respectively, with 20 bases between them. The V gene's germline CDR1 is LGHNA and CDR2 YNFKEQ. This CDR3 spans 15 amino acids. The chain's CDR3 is CASSPSMGSTDTQYF. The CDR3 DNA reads TGTGCCAGCAGCCCCTCGATGGGGTCTACAGATACCCAGTACTTC.

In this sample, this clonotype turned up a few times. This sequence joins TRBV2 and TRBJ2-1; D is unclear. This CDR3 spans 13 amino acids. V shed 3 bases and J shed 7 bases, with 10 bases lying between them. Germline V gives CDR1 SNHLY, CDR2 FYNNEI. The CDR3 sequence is CASSEERFNEQFF. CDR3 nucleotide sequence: TGTGCCAGCAGTGAGGAACGGTTTAATGAGCAGTTCTTC.

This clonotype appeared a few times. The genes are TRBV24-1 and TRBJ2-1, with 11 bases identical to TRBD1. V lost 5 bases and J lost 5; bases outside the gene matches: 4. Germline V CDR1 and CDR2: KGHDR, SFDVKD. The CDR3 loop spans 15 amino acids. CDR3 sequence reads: CATSALGQGDNEQFF. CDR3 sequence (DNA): TGTGCCACCAGTGCCTTGGGACAGGGGGACAATGAGCAGTTCTTC.

CDR3 amino acids: CSASRGLSTDTQYF. The CDR3 DNA follows: TGCAGTGCTTCCCGGGGCCTCTCCACAGATACGCAGTATTTT. The chain carries TRBV20-1 and TRBJ2-3; D assignment may be TRBD1 or TRBD2 (5 bases each). In germline, CDR1 is DFQATT, CDR2 SNEGSKA (reference sequence). Deletions cut 5 bases from V and 2 bases from J, with 14 bases between. The CDR3 has 14 residues.

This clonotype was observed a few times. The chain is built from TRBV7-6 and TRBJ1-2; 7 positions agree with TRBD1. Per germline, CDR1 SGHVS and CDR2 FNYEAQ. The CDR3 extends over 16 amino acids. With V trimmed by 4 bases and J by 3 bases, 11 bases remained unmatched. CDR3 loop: CASSSRGDSIDYGYTF. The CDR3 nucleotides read TGTGCCAGCAGCTCGCGGGGGGACAGCATTGACTATGGCTACACCTTC. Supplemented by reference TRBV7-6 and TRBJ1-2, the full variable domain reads GAGVSQSPRYKVTKRGQDVALRCDPISGHVSLYWYRQALGQGPEFLTYFNYEAQQDKSGLPNDRFSAERPEGSISTLTIQRTEQRDSAMYRCASSSRGDSIDYGYTFGSGTRLTVV.

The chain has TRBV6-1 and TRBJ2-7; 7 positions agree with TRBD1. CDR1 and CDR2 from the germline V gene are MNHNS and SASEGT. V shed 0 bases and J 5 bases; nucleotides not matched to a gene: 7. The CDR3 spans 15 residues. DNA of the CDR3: TGTGCCAGCAGTGAAGCGCTCTTGACAGGGAACGAGCAGTACGTC. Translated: CASSEALLTGNEQYV.

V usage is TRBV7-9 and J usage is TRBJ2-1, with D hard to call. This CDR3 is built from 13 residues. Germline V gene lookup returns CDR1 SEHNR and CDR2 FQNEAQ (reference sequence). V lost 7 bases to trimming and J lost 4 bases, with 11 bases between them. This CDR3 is CASTRPSYNEQFF. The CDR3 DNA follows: TGTGCCAGCACCAGACCCTCATACAATGAGCAGTTCTTC.

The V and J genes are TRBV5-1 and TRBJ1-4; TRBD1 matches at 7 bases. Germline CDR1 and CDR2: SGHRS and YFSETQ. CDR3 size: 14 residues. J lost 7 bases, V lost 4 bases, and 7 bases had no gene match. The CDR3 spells CASSQGGVGEKLFF. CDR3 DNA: TGCGCCAGCAGCCAAGGGGGCGTCGGTGAAAAACTGTTTTTT.

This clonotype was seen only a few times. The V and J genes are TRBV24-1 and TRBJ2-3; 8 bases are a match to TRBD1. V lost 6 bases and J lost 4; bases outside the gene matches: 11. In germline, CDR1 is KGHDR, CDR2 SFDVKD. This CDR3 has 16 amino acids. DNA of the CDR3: TGTGCCACCAGTAGTTCAGCCTCAGGGGGCTCAGATACGCAGTATTTT. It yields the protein CATSSSASGGSDTQYF.

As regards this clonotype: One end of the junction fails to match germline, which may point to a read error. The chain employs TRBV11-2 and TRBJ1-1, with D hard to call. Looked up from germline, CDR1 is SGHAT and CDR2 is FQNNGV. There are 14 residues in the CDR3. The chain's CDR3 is CASSSRSWSSDRSF. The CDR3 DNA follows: TGTGCCAGCAGCTCCCGGTCCTGGTCCTCCGATCGGTCCTTT. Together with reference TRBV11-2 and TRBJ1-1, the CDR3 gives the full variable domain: EAGVAQSPRYKIIEKRQSVAFWCNPISGHATLYWYQQILGQGPKLLIQFQNNGVVDDSQLPKDRFSAERLKGVDSTLKIQPAKLEDSAVYLCASSSRSWSSDRSFGQGTRLTVV.

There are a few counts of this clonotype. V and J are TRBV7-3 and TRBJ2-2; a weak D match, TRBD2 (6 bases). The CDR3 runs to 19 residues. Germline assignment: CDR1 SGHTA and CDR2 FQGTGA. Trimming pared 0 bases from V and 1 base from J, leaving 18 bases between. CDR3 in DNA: TGTGCCAGCAGCTTAACTATGTCTAGCGTAATACTGAACACCGGGGAGCTGTTTTTT. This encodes CASSLTMSSVILNTGELFF.

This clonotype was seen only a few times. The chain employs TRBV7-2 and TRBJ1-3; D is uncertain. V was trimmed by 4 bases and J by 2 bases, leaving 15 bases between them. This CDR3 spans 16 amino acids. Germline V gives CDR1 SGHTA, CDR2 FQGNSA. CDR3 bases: TGTGCCAGCAGCTCCGACCGCGGAGGGACTGGAAACACCATATATTTT. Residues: CASSSDRGGTGNTIYF. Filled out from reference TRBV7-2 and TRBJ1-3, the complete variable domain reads GAGVSQSPSNKVTEKGKDVELRCDPISGHTALYWYRQSLGQGLEFLIYFQGNSAPDKSGLPSDRFSAERTGGSVSTLTIQRTQQEDSAVYLCASSSDRGGTGNTIYFGEGSWLTVV.

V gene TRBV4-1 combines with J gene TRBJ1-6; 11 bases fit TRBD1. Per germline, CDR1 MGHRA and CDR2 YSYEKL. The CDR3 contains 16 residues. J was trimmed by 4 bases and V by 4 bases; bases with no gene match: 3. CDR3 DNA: TGCGCCAGCAGCCGCGGACAGGGGGCGTATAATTCACCCCTCCACTTT. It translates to CASSRGQGAYNSPLHF.

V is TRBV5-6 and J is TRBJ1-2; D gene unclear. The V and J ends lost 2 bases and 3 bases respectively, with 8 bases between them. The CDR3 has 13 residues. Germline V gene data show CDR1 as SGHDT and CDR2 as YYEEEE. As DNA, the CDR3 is TGTGCCAGCAGCTTCGATTTGGACTATGGCTACACCTTC. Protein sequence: CASSFDLDYGYTF. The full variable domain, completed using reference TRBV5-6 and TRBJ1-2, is DAGVTQSPTHLIKTRGQQVTLRCSPKSGHDTVSWYQQALGQGPQFIFQYYEEEERQRGNFPDRFSGHQFPNYSSELNVNALLLGDSALYLCASSFDLDYGYTFGSGTRLTVV.

CDR3 loop: CSALSGGAREQFF. DNA of the CDR3: TGCAGTGCTCTTAGCGGGGGGGCCCGGGAGCAGTTCTTC. This sequence joins TRBV20-1 and TRBJ2-1, with TRBD2 identical over 11 bases. This CDR3 comprises 13 residues. Trimming at V came to 5 bases and at J to 10 bases, leaving 7 bases not matched to a gene. Looked up from germline, CDR1 is DFQATT and CDR2 is SNEGSKA (reference sequence).

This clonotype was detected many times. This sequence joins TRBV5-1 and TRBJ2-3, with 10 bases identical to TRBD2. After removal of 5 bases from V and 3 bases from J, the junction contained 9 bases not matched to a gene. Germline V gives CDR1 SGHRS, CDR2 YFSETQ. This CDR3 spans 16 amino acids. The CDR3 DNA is TGCGCCAGCAGTCCTCAGCGGGGGGGTTCGACAGATACGCAGTATTTT. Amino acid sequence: CASSPQRGGSTDTQYF.

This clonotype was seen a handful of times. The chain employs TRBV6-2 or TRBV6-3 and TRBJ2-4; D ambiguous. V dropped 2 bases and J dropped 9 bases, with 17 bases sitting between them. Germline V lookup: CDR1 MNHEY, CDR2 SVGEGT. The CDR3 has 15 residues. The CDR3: CASSYRPTPVSIQYF. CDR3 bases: TGTGCCAGCAGTTACCGCCCCACCCCTGTCAGCATTCAGTACTTC.

This chain's CDR3 is CASSLYAGVTGELFF. The DNA of the CDR3 is TGTGCCAGCAGCTTGTATGCAGGGGTCACCGGGGAGCTGTTTTTT. The rearrangement uses TRBV5-6 and TRBJ2-2, with a tentative D call TRBD1 (6 bases). Trimming stripped 1 base from V and 4 bases from J, with 11 bases between. CDR1 and CDR2 from the germline V gene are SGHDT and YYEEEE. This CDR3 contains 15 residues.

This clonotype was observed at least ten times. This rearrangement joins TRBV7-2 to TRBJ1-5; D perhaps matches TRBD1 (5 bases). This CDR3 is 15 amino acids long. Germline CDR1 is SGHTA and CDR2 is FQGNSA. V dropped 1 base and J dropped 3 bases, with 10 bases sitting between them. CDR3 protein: CASSLGGTVNQPQHF. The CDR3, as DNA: TGTGCCAGCAGCTTAGGTGGGACGGTCAATCAGCCCCAGCATTTT.

The CDR3, as DNA: TGTGCCAGCAGCCGGGGGGACCGCCTAAGCGGCGAGCAGTACTTC. It translates to CASSRGDRLSGEQYF. The V call is TRBV6-5, the J call TRBJ2-7; 7 bases fit TRBD2. The trim removed 6 bases at V and 6 bases at J, leaving 14 bases unmatched. The CDR3 contains 15 residues. Germline loops: CDR1 MNHEY, CDR2 SVGAGI.